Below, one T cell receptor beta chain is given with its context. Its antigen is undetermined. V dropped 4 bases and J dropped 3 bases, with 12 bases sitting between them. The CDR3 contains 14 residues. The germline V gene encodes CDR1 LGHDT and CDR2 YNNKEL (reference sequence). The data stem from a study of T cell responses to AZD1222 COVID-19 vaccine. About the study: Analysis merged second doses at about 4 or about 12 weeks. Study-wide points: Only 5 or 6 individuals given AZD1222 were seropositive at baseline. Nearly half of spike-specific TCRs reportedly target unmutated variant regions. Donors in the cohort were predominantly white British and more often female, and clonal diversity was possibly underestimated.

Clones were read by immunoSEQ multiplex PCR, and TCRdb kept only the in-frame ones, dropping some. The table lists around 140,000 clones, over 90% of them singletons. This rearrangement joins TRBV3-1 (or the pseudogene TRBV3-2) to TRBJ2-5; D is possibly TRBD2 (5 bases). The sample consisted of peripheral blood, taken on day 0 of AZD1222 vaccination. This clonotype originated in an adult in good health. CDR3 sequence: CASSRKLEKETQYF. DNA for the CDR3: TGTGCCAGCAGCCGTAAACTAGAGAAAGAGACCCAGTACTTC.